The 16 T cell receptor beta chains in this list originate from one sample, sequenced in a study of cytomegalovirus exposure and HLA in healthy donors. PCR involved 60 Vbeta and 13 Jbeta primers. Only in-frame clones appear in the TCRdb table, and some are missing; sequencing was by immunoSEQ multiplex PCR. The sample shows over 150,000 clones, more than 75% of them seen only once. Specimen: PBMCs. The receptor source for this set is a man aged 18 to 29 in good health and CMV-seropositive.

This chain joins TRBV15 and TRBJ1-4, with no clear D. The CDR3 has 11 amino acids. V was pared by 1 base and J by 8 bases, with 2 bases between. CDR1 LNHNV and CDR2 YYDKDF come from the germline V gene (reference sequence). CDR3: CATSRAEKLFF. CDR3 DNA: TGTGCCACCAGCAGAGCGGAAAAACTGTTTTTT. Looking up the rest from reference TRBV15 and TRBJ1-4 gives the full variable domain: DAMVIQNPRYQVTQFGKPVTLSCSQTLNHNVMYWYQQKSSQAPKLLFHYYDKDFNNEADTPDNFQSRRPNTSFCFLDIRSPGLGDTAMYLCATSRAEKLFFGSGTQLSVL.

The rearrangement uses TRBV15 and TRBJ2-1, with 10 bases aligning to TRBD1. The V gene end was trimmed by 3 bases and the J gene end by 7 bases; junction bases not matched to a gene: 12. The CDR3 is made up of 17 amino acids. Germline V lookup: CDR1 LNHNV, CDR2 YYDKDF (reference sequence). The CDR3 DNA is TGTGCCACCAGCAGCCAGCCTCCGGGACAGGGGTGGAATGAGCAGTTCTTC. Translation: CATSSQPPGQGWNEQFF.

The gene calls are TRBV7-9 and TRBJ2-7; possibly TRBD2 for D (5 bases). The CDR3 has 13 residues. Looked up from germline, CDR1 is SEHNR and CDR2 is FQNEAQ (reference sequence). The germline V and J ends were trimmed by 5 bases and 3 bases, with 11 bases remaining between them. CDR3 coding DNA: TGTGCCAGCAGCCCAGAGGGATACTACGAGCAGTACTTC. Translating gives CASSPEGYYEQYF.

This chain uses TRBV15 with TRBJ1-2, with D possibly being TRBD1 (5 bases). The CDR3 covers 13 residues. Trimming took 0 bases from V and 8 from J, leaving 10 bases between them. Per germline, CDR1 LNHNV and CDR2 YYDKDF (reference sequence). This CDR3 reads CATSRDSGGGYTF. The CDR3 nucleotides read TGTGCCACCAGCAGAGATTCGGGGGGAGGCTACACCTTC.

This sequence joins TRBV11-2 and TRBJ2-7; D perhaps matches TRBD1 (6 bases). V was trimmed by 4 bases and J by 5 bases, leaving 15 bases between them. The CDR3 length is 14 residues. Germline lookup yields CDR1 SGHAT and CDR2 FQNNGV. In nucleotides, the CDR3 is TGTGCCAGCAGCTCAGTAGAGGGGGTGAACGAGCAGTACTTC. This gives the protein CASSSVEGVNEQYF.

The V call is TRBV5-4, the J call TRBJ1-2; no clear D. The V gene lost 4 bases and the J gene lost 0 bases, with 16 bases spanning the gap. Germline V gene data show CDR1 as SGHNT and CDR2 as YYREEE (reference sequence). This CDR3 spans 16 amino acids. CDR3 loop: CASSLMTISANYGYTF. DNA of the CDR3: TGTGCCAGCAGCCTGATGACGATCAGCGCTAACTATGGCTACACCTTC.

The rearrangement links TRBV4-1 to TRBJ2-7; possibly TRBD1 for D (6 bases). Trimming cost V 1 base and J 2 bases, with 15 bases left between them. This CDR3 is built from 16 residues. Germline-derived CDR1 and CDR2 are MGHRA and YSYEKL. CDR3 in amino acids: CASSQVWGTPTYEQYF. In DNA form, the CDR3 reads TGCGCCAGCAGCCAAGTCTGGGGGACACCGACCTACGAGCAGTACTTC.

This clone has a single count. The J gene is TRBJ2-3, the V gene TRBV7-2; D is perhaps TRBD2 (5 bases). Trimming removed 4 bases from V and 2 bases from J, with 13 bases in between. Per germline, CDR1 SGHTA and CDR2 FQGNSA. This CDR3 spans 15 amino acids. In nucleotides, the CDR3 is TGTGCCAGCAGCTGGAACCGGGGAAACACAGATACGCAGTATTTT. Translation: CASSWNRGNTDTQYF.

The rearrangement links TRBV6-1 to TRBJ1-2; the match to TRBD1 covers 9 bases. CDR3 length: 14 residues. The germline V gene has CDR1 MNHNS and CDR2 SASEGT. The trim removed 2 bases at V and 6 bases at J, leaving 4 bases unmatched. The CDR3 DNA reads TGTGCCAGCAGTGAACCTACAGGGGGCCATGGCTACACCTTC. It specifies CASSEPTGGHGYTF.

The chain joins TRBV6-5 to TRBJ1-5, with D perhaps matching TRBD1 (6 bases). Germline V gene data show CDR1 as MNHEY and CDR2 as SVGAGI. This CDR3 has 13 amino acids. The V and J ends lost 5 bases and 13 bases respectively, with 18 bases between them. The CDR3 region has the DNA TGTGCCAGCAGTCCGACAGGAGCCCAGTTTCAGCATTTT. Translating gives CASSPTGAQFQHF.

The chain is built from TRBV29-1 and TRBJ2-7; TRBD1 matches 8 bases. Germline CDR1 reads SQVTM; CDR2 reads ANQGSEA. The CDR3 has 13 amino acids. V shed 5 bases and J 4 bases; nucleotides not matched to a gene: 7. CDR3 in amino acids: CSVRSGTGYEQYF. The DNA of the CDR3 is TGCAGCGTTCGGTCCGGGACAGGTTACGAGCAGTACTTC.

V is TRBV7-2 and J is TRBJ2-7, with 12 positions matching TRBD2. CDR3 length: 16 residues. V lost 4 bases to trimming and J lost 3 bases; unmatched junction nucleotides: 7. Germline CDR1 is SGHTA and CDR2 is FQGNSA. CDR3 nucleotides: TGTGCCAGCAGCTCGGAGACTAGCGGGGGTATCTACGAGCAGTACTTC. Protein product: CASSSETSGGIYEQYF.

This clone appeared a single time. This chain joins TRBV2 and TRBJ1-5; 7 bases agree with TRBD1. CDR3 length equals 15 residues. Germline V gene sequence: CDR1 SNHLY, CDR2 FYNNEI. J gave up 4 bases and V 4 bases, and 7 bases lay outside the gene matches. CDR3: CASSVDRAPNQPQHF. The DNA of the CDR3 is TGTGCCAGCAGTGTTGACAGGGCCCCAAATCAGCCCCAGCATTTT. The entire variable domain, with the rest obtained from reference TRBV2 and TRBJ1-5, is as follows: EPEVTQTPSHQVTQMGQEVILRCVPISNHLYFYWYRQILGQKVEFLVSFYNNEISEKSEIFDDQFSVERPDGSNFTLKIRSTKLEDSAMYFCASSVDRAPNQPQHFGDGTRLSIL.

The V and J genes are TRBV30 and TRBJ1-1, with 7 bases identical to TRBD1. The junction had 8 bases not matched to a gene; V was cut back by 2 bases and J by 2 bases. Germline lookup yields CDR1 GTSNPN and CDR2 SVGIG (reference sequence). The CDR3 totals 15 residues. CDR3 region: CAWSRYRTGNTEAFF. In DNA, the CDR3 is TGTGCCTGGAGTCGATATCGGACAGGCAACACTGAAGCTTTCTTT.

The chain employs TRBV7-2 and TRBJ1-6, with a possible D match to TRBD1 (6 bases). Germline V CDR1 and CDR2: SGHTA, FQGNSA. The CDR3 extends over 17 amino acids. Trimming left V 5 bases short and J 5 bases short, with 19 bases between. The CDR3 is CASSLTPGQTHNSPLHF. The CDR3, as DNA: TGTGCCAGCAGCCTAACCCCAGGACAGACCCATAATTCACCCCTCCACTTT.

This chain connects TRBV21-1 to TRBJ2-7; the table gives TRBD2 as D, unverified against the DNA. TRBV21-1 is reported as a pseudogene. This CDR3 comprises 17 residues. For the CDR3, the DNA is TGTGCCAGCAGCCCCCGGACTAGCGGGGGCCTTTCCTACGAGCAGTACTTC. This translates into CASSPRTSGGLSYEQYF.